This T cell receptor beta chain was sequenced during a study of blood T cell repertoires in COVID-19. Germline CDR1 reads SEHNR; CDR2 reads FQNEAQ (reference sequence). The V end lost 5 bases, the J end lost 1 base, and 11 bases lay between the germline ends. The CDR3 runs 14 residues. The assay was immunoSEQ multiplex PCR, and TCRdb's table has in-frame clones only and misses some. The sample contains 120,000 to 150,000 clones, around 83% of which appear only once. This receptor was taken from a human donor with acute or convalescent COVID-19. The donor label of this sample is uncertain. The V gene is TRBV7-9, the J gene TRBJ1-1, with D perhaps TRBD1 (6 bases). Sequenced sample: peripheral blood. CDR3 nucleotide sequence: TGTGCCAGCAGCAGATGGACAGAGAACACTGAAGCTTTCTTT. This encodes CASSRWTENTEAFF.